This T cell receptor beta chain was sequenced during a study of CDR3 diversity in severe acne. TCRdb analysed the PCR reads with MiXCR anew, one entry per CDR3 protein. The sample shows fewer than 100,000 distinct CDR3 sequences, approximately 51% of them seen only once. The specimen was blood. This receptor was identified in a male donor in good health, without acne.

The DNA for the CDR3 is TGTGCCACCAGTGATCCCCGGGGGGATTCCTACGAGCAGTACTTC. This codes for CATSDPRGDSYEQYF. The rearrangement links TRBV24-1 to TRBJ2-7, with TRBD2 matching 7 bases. This CDR3 spans 15 amino acids. V was clipped by 3 bases and J by 1 base; unmatched bases: 5. Germline loops: CDR1 KGHDR, CDR2 SFDVKD.